This T cell receptor beta chain is from a study of blood T cell repertoires in COVID-19. Turning to the study itself: PBMCs, B-cell-depleted T cells, or T cells provided the cDNA or gDNA that made up the material.

The authors' processing: Nucleated cell counts were estimated from reference gene primer amplification. The repertoire was sequenced with immunoSEQ multiplex PCR; TCRdb's copy has only in-frame clones and lacks some. The D gene and trimming were derived from the DNA, and the V and J assignments and clone size from that table. The profile shows 55,000 or so clones, around three quarters of them singletons. This clone was picked up a small number of times. The CDR3 is 13 residues long. V was clipped by 10 bases and J by 3 bases; unmatched bases: 3. This sequence was found in a man aged 60 to 69 with acute or convalescent COVID-19. The specimen sequenced was peripheral blood. The V gene is TRBV12-3 or TRBV12-4, the J gene TRBJ2-2; 9 bases match TRBD2. For the CDR3, the DNA is TGTGCCACCCAGCGGGGGGACACCGGGGAGCTGTTTTTT. Translated, it gives CATQRGDTGELFF.